These 30 T cell receptor beta chains were all obtained from the same sample, sequenced in a study of blood T cell repertoires in COVID-19. The repertoire was sequenced with immunoSEQ multiplex PCR; TCRdb's copy has only in-frame clones and lacks some. The top ten hold 2.5% to 3.5% of the sample, which has approximately 180,000 clones, 70% to 90% seen once. The specimen was peripheral blood. The receptors here all came from a man aged 55 to 69 with acute or convalescent COVID-19.

This chain joins TRBV2 and TRBJ1-5, with D perhaps matching TRBD1 (6 bases). The V gene's germline CDR1 is SNHLY and CDR2 FYNNEI. The CDR3 spans 14 residues. Trimming took 5 bases from V and 0 from J, leaving 8 bases between them. CDR3 residues: CASSYRDSNQPQHF. The DNA for the CDR3 is TGTGCCAGCAGTTACAGGGATAGCAATCAGCCCCAGCATTTT.

This clone was found once. Distinct nucleotide sequences in the sample also encode this CDR3. The chain has TRBV19 and TRBJ1-1, with D possibly TRBD1 on 5 matching bases. The CDR3 contains 13 residues. Trimming cost V 5 bases and J 2 bases, with 9 bases left between them. CDR1 and CDR2 (germline): LNHDA, SQIVND (reference sequence). The CDR3 bases are TGTGCCAGTAGTCTTCAGGGTAACACTGAAGCTTTCTTT. Protein product: CASSLQGNTEAFF.

This sequence joins TRBV6-5 and TRBJ1-2; 8 bases match TRBD1. The CDR3 consists of 13 residues. V was clipped by 6 bases and J by 7 bases; unmatched bases: 7. Germline-derived CDR1 and CDR2 are MNHEY and SVGAGI. CDR3 bases: TGTGCCAGCAGCTTACAGGGGGAAAGTGGCTACACCTTC. Translation gives CASSLQGESGYTF.

V and J are TRBV2 and TRBJ2-5; a possible D gene is TRBD1 (5 bases). Between the trimmed V and J ends, which lost 5 bases and 2 bases, there was a span of 15 bases. This CDR3 comprises 15 residues. The germline CDR1 and CDR2 sequences are SNHLY and FYNNEI. CDR3 DNA sequence: TGTGCCAGCAGTCTACAAACAGGAGCTCAAGAGACCCAGTACTTC. Translated: CASSLQTGAQETQYF. Full variable domain (missing parts from reference TRBV2 and TRBJ2-5): EPEVTQTPSHQVTQMGQEVILRCVPISNHLYFYWYRQILGQKVEFLVSFYNNEISEKSEIFDDQFSVERPDGSNFTLKIRSTKLEDSAMYFCASSLQTGAQETQYFGPGTRLLVL.

This clone was counted once. The genes are TRBV7-3 and TRBJ1-1; 9 bases line up with TRBD1. The CDR3 extends over 14 amino acids. Germline values: CDR1 SGHTA, CDR2 FQGTGA. The junction had 5 bases not matched to a gene; V was cut back by 5 bases and J by 4 bases. The CDR3 DNA sequence: TGTGCCAGCAGCACCACAGGGGGCACCACTGAAGCTTTCTTT. Protein product: CASSTTGGTTEAFF.

This chain links TRBV6-2 or TRBV6-3 with TRBJ2-1; 10 bases are shared with TRBD2. The length of the CDR3 is 16 residues. The germline V gene has CDR1 MNHEY and CDR2 SVGEGT. J gave up 5 bases and V 2 bases, and 6 bases lay outside the gene matches. CDR3 amino acids: CASSYTTSGRDNEQFF. In DNA form, the CDR3 reads TGTGCCAGCAGTTACACGACTAGCGGGCGGGACAATGAGCAGTTCTTC.

The CDR3 region is CASSTHEMEQYF. The DNA of the CDR3 is TGTGCCAGCAGTACCCACGAGATGGAGCAGTACTTC. The V call is TRBV28, the J call TRBJ2-7; the D is unclear. The CDR3 sequence is 12 residues long. The ends were cut back, 5 bases at V and 7 bases at J, with 12 bases in the middle. Germline V lookup: CDR1 MDHEN, CDR2 SYDVKM.

The chain combines TRBV5-4 with TRBJ1-1; 9 bases are a match to TRBD1. The V gene end was trimmed by 0 bases and the J gene end by 7 bases; junction bases not matched to a gene: 7. Per germline, CDR1 SGHNT and CDR2 YYREEE (reference sequence). The CDR3 has 15 residues. As DNA, the CDR3 is TGTGCCAGCAGCTTGGCCCTGGGACAGGGCTATGAAGCTTTCTTT. Amino acids: CASSLALGQGYEAFF.

The chain couples TRBV4-1 to TRBJ2-1, with TRBD1 identical over 8 bases. CDR3 length: 14 amino acids. CDR1 and CDR2 from the germline V gene are MGHRA and YSYEKL. V shed 4 bases and J 7 bases; nucleotides not matched to a gene: 6. The CDR3 bases are TGCGCCAGCAGCCCCGAGACAGGGGTGAATGAGCAGTTCTTC. As protein: CASSPETGVNEQFF.

The CDR3 loop is CASSLGTSGQSSYNEQFF. The CDR3 DNA follows: TGTGCCAGCAGCCTCGGGACTAGCGGCCAGAGCTCCTACAATGAGCAGTTCTTC. The chain joins TRBV3-1 (or the pseudogene TRBV3-2) to TRBJ2-1; TRBD2 agrees at 11 bases. The V and J ends lost 4 bases and 0 bases, in that order; junction bases with no gene match: 8. This CDR3 has 18 amino acids. The germline V gene has CDR1 LGHDT and CDR2 YNNKEL (reference sequence).

This chain links TRBV24-1 with TRBJ2-7; D not certain. The CDR3 has 11 amino acids. Trimming cost V 3 bases and J 7 bases, with 6 bases left between them. Germline CDR1 KGHDR, CDR2 SFDVKD. The CDR3 DNA reads TGTGCCACCAGTGATCTAAATGAGCAGTACTTC. Encoded protein: CATSDLNEQYF.

The CDR3 DNA reads as TGTGCCAGCAGCCGGCGGGACAGGGGGTTTGCGAACACTGAAGCTTTCTTT. Translated: CASSRRDRGFANTEAFF. The chain recombines TRBV7-8 with TRBJ1-1, with TRBD1 identical over 11 bases. V shed 5 bases, J shed 1 base, and the junction held 9 bases outside the gene matches. The CDR3 extends over 17 amino acids. Germline V lookup: CDR1 SGHVS, CDR2 FQNEAQ.

V and J are TRBV6-2 or TRBV6-3 and TRBJ2-3; 8 bases match TRBD2. V trimming: 5 bases; J trimming: 6 bases; junction bases outside the gene matches: 10. Germline lookup yields CDR1 MNHEY and CDR2 SVGEGT. CDR3 size: 15 residues. The CDR3 bases are TGTGCCAGCAGTCAGACAGCGGGAGCGGTTGATACGCAGTATTTT. Protein: CASSQTAGAVDTQYF.

This clone has just one count. The chain joins TRBV12-3 or TRBV12-4 to TRBJ1-2; 7 bases fit TRBD1. V lost 2 bases, J lost 10 bases, and 7 bases stayed unmatched. The CDR3 is 13 amino acids. The CDR3 loop reads CASSLRTGSSYTF. Written as DNA, the CDR3 is TGTGCCAGCAGTTTAAGGACAGGCTCTTCCTACACCTTC.

The chain couples TRBV9 to TRBJ2-5; D may be TRBD2 (5 bases). CDR1 is SGDLS, CDR2 YYNGEE, per germline. The germline V and J ends were trimmed by 4 bases and 2 bases, with 12 bases remaining between them. There are 14 residues in the CDR3. CDR3 in amino acids: CASSPPGSQETQYF. The CDR3 bases are TGTGCCAGCAGCCCCCCGGGGAGTCAAGAGACCCAGTACTTC.

This clone has just a few counts. The chain carries TRBV4-3 and TRBJ1-4; TRBD1 matches 9 bases. The CDR3 loop spans 14 amino acids. Germline V lookup: CDR1 LGHNA, CDR2 YSLEER. The J segment lost 7 bases and the V segment lost 1 base, leaving 1 base of the junction unmatched. The DNA of the CDR3 is TGCGCCAGCAGCCAAGGACAGGGGGGTGAAAAACTGTTTTTT. Its protein is CASSQGQGGEKLFF.

The chain has TRBV2 and TRBJ2-7, with TRBD1 matching over 10 bases. V lost 6 bases to trimming and J lost 3 bases; unmatched junction nucleotides: 11. The CDR3 runs to 16 residues. In germline, CDR1 is SNHLY, CDR2 FYNNEI. In nucleotides, the CDR3 is TGTGCCAGCAGCGCCTTCGGGACAGGGGACATCTACGAGCAGTACTTC. This codes for CASSAFGTGDIYEQYF.

The chain joins TRBV6-5 to TRBJ2-3; 7 bases agree with TRBD1. The CDR3 consists of 15 residues. Germline V gene lookup returns CDR1 MNHEY and CDR2 SVGAGI. The J segment lost 3 bases and the V segment lost 6 bases, leaving 9 bases of the junction unmatched. CDR3 nucleotide sequence: TGTGCCAGCAGATTACAGGGGTCGGGTACAGATACGCAGTATTTT. Protein sequence: CASRLQGSGTDTQYF.

A word on this clone: At one of its ends the junction is not consistent with the germline gene, which may arise from a read error. The same CDR3 is also encoded by other DNA sequences in this sample. The rearrangement links TRBV7-9 to TRBJ1-2; D call uncertain. The CDR3 runs to 13 residues. Germline CDR1 SEHNR, CDR2 FQNEAQ (reference sequence). The CDR3 nucleotides read TGTGCCAGCAGCCTAGCGGGGAGCTATGGCTACACCTTC. This encodes CASSLAGSYGYTF. Full variable domain (outside the CDR3, taken from reference TRBV7-9 and TRBJ1-2): DTGVSQNPRHKITKRGQNVTFRCDPISEHNRLYWYRQTLGQGPEFLTYFQNEAQLEKSRLLSDRFSAERPKGSFSTLEIQRTEQGDSAMYLCASSLAGSYGYTFGSGTRLTVV.

This clone appeared once. The chain joins TRBV18 to TRBJ1-1; D is unclear. This CDR3 spans 15 amino acids. V lost 0 bases and J 0 bases, leaving 8 bases between the germline ends. Germline CDR1 KGHSH, CDR2 LQKENI. The CDR3 nucleotides are TGTGCCAGCTCACCACCGGGCCGTCTGAACACTGAAGCTTTCTTT. It is translated as CASSPPGRLNTEAFF.

CDR3 DNA sequence: TGTGCCAGCAGCTTAACCGGGACAGGGGAACACGAGCAGTACTTC. Translation gives CASSLTGTGEHEQYF. The genes are TRBV5-6 and TRBJ2-7; 10 bases match TRBD1. The CDR3 has 15 residues. Germline trimming cut 2 bases from V and 5 bases from J; bases unmatched to any gene: 7. Germline CDR1 SGHDT, CDR2 YYEEEE. Full variable domain (outside the CDR3, taken from reference TRBV5-6 and TRBJ2-7): DAGVTQSPTHLIKTRGQQVTLRCSPKSGHDTVSWYQQALGQGPQFIFQYYEEEERQRGNFPDRFSGHQFPNYSSELNVNALLLGDSALYLCASSLTGTGEHEQYFGPGTRLTVT.

V is TRBV29-1 and J is TRBJ2-3; TRBD2 agrees at 10 bases. With V trimmed by 6 bases and J by 1 base, 13 bases remained unmatched. CDR3 length: 17 amino acids. Germline-derived CDR1 and CDR2 are SQVTM and ANQGSEA. This CDR3 reads CSVLSLAGAQGTDTQYF. Written as DNA, the CDR3 is TGCAGCGTCCTCAGCCTAGCGGGAGCCCAGGGCACAGATACGCAGTATTTT.

Only a few counts were recorded for this clone. V usage is TRBV9 and J usage is TRBJ2-1, with D possibly matching TRBD2 (6 bases). Trimming took 2 bases from V and 4 from J, leaving 13 bases between them. This CDR3 region has 15 residues. CDR1 and CDR2 from the germline V gene are SGDLS and YYNGEE. The CDR3 DNA follows: TGTGCCAGCAGCGTTCAGGTAGCGGATTACAATGAGCAGTTCTTC. Its protein product is CASSVQVADYNEQFF.

This clone was detected once. The chain recombines TRBV7-6 with TRBJ2-5, with 9 bases that match TRBD1. V trimming: 1 base; J trimming: 2 bases; junction bases outside the gene matches: 2. This CDR3 comprises 15 residues. Germline-derived CDR1 and CDR2 are SGHVS and FNYEAQ. The CDR3 reads CASSLGDRAQETQYF. The CDR3 DNA reads as TGTGCCAGCAGCTTAGGGGACAGGGCACAAGAGACCCAGTACTTC.

The gene calls are TRBV18 and TRBJ2-1, with TRBD2 as a possible D gene (5 bases). Germline loops: CDR1 KGHSH, CDR2 LQKENI. The CDR3 sequence is 17 residues long. The ends were cut back, 1 base at V and 5 bases at J, with 18 bases in the middle. In DNA, the CDR3 is TGTGCCAGCTCACCACGGTTGTACGGGGAAGGAGACAATGAGCAGTTCTTC. Its translation: CASSPRLYGEGDNEQFF.

This sequence joins TRBV19 and TRBJ2-7; 15 positions agree with TRBD2. In germline, CDR1 is LNHDA, CDR2 SQIVND (reference sequence). This CDR3 comprises 17 residues. V lost 4 bases to trimming and J lost 5 bases; unmatched junction nucleotides: 9. CDR3: CASSTPGLAGGKHEQYF. The CDR3 DNA reads as TGTGCCAGTAGTACGCCGGGACTAGCGGGAGGTAAACACGAGCAGTACTTC.

J is TRBJ1-3 and V is TRBV6-1, with D hard to call. This CDR3 spans 14 amino acids. The V gene's germline CDR1 is MNHNS and CDR2 SASEGT. Trimming took off 1 base at V and 5 bases at J, with 9 bases between the two ends. As DNA, the CDR3 is TGTGCCAGCAGTGAAGGGAACGGGAGAAACACCATATATTTT. This codes for CASSEGNGRNTIYF.

The CDR3 DNA sequence: TGTGCCACCAGCTGCTCCACAATAGCGGTAACCTTCTACGAGCAGTACTTC. This gives the protein CATSCSTIAVTFYEQYF. The V and J genes are TRBV15 and TRBJ2-7, with D possibly matching TRBD2 (6 bases). Trimming removed 5 bases from V and 3 bases from J, with 23 bases in between. The CDR3 has 17 residues. Germline CDR1 reads LNHNV; CDR2 reads YYDKDF (reference sequence).

The rearrangement joins TRBV6-5 to TRBJ1-5; tentatively, D is TRBD1 (6 bases). Germline V gives CDR1 MNHEY, CDR2 SVGAGI. V was pared by 6 bases and J by 4 bases, with 10 bases between. The CDR3 extends over 13 amino acids. The CDR3 region is CASRDSENQPQHF. In nucleotides, the CDR3 is TGTGCCAGCAGGGACAGTGAGAATCAGCCCCAGCATTTT.

The rearrangement links TRBV5-5 to TRBJ2-3; TRBD2 aligns across 13 bases. Losses at the gene ends were 3 bases for V and 2 bases for J; bases not matched to a gene: 3. This CDR3 is 16 amino acids long. The germline V gene has CDR1 SGHKS and CDR2 YYEKEE (reference sequence). CDR3 DNA: TGTGCCAGCAGCTCGGGACTAGCGGGGTACACAGATACGCAGTATTTT. Protein product: CASSSGLAGYTDTQYF.